This T cell receptor (beta chain) was retrieved from a study of T cells in Graves' hyperthyroidism and ophthalmopathy. Amplification targeted TCR beta CDR3 regions from RNA transcripts. A set of HTBI primers served as the primers for a first-round RT-PCR of the TCR CDR3. TCRdb re-called the multiplex PCR reads with MiXCR, one entry per CDR3 protein. The sample includes 600,000 to 900,000 distinct CDR3 sequences, about 17% of them seen just once. Among the patients, aged 18 to 65, hyperthyroidism was newly diagnosed and had lasted under 2 months. This clonotype was picked up a small number of times. Antigen unknown. Study-level findings and limits: Separating ophthalmopathy from stable hyperthyroidism was achieved by a 13 V-J model.

The CDR3 covers 14 residues. The germline V and J ends were trimmed by 0 bases and 5 bases, with 10 bases remaining between them. Germline lookup yields CDR1 MGHRA and CDR2 YSYEKL. Source material: blood. This TCR was recovered from a man aged 18 to 29 with Graves' hyperthyroidism. The rearrangement joins TRBV4-1 to TRBJ2-5; D perhaps matches TRBD1 (6 bases). The CDR3 bases are TGCGCCAGCAGCCAAGAGGACAGAGCGGAGACCCAGTACTTC. It codes for CASSQEDRAETQYF.